These 17 T cell receptor beta chains originate from one sample sequenced in a study of blood T cell repertoires in COVID-19. The repertoire was sequenced with immunoSEQ multiplex PCR; TCRdb's copy has only in-frame clones and lacks some. This sample yields 130,000 or so clones, of which around 90% are seen a single time; 1.5% belongs to the top ten. What was sequenced was peripheral blood. Receptors originate from a woman aged 60-75 years with acute or convalescent COVID-19.

The chain has TRBV6-5 and TRBJ2-7, with TRBD1 identical over 10 bases. V trimming: 4 bases; J trimming: 3 bases; junction bases outside the gene matches: 3. Germline V gene data show CDR1 as MNHEY and CDR2 as SVGAGI. CDR3 length equals 14 residues. In nucleotides, the CDR3 is TGTGCCAGCAGTTGGGACAGGGGAATCTACGAGCAGTACTTC. This codes for CASSWDRGIYEQYF.

The chain combines TRBV7-2 with TRBJ1-4, with D possibly TRBD1 on 6 matching bases. The CDR3 runs to 16 residues. Trimming left V 5 bases short and J 2 bases short, with 15 bases between. Germline CDR1 and CDR2: SGHTA and FQGNSA. CDR3: CASSSTGWGTNEKLFF. The CDR3 DNA sequence: TGTGCCAGCAGCAGTACAGGGTGGGGGACTAATGAAAAACTGTTTTTT. Full variable domain (remainder filled in from reference TRBV7-2 and TRBJ1-4): GAGVSQSPSNKVTEKGKDVELRCDPISGHTALYWYRQSLGQGLEFLIYFQGNSAPDKSGLPSDRFSAERTGGSVSTLTIQRTQQEDSAVYLCASSSTGWGTNEKLFFGSGTQLSVL.

The J gene is TRBJ1-6, the V gene TRBV19; no clear D. Germline V gives CDR1 LNHDA, CDR2 SQIVND (reference sequence). This CDR3 has 14 residues. The CDR3, as DNA: TGTGCGACCAGCAGGAGGCAGAATAATTCACCCCTCCACTTT. Its translation: CATSRRQNNSPLHF.

The chain uses TRBV7-6 and TRBJ1-1; no clear D gene. V was pared by 1 base and J by 1 base, with 4 bases between. The germline V gene encodes CDR1 SGHVS and CDR2 FNYEAQ. This CDR3 has 13 amino acids. This chain's CDR3 is CASSLEQNTEAFF. The CDR3 bases are TGTGCCAGCAGCTTAGAACAGAACACTGAAGCTTTCTTT.

The rearrangement links TRBV5-4 to TRBJ1-2; D possibly corresponds to TRBD1 (6 bases). Trimming removed 4 bases from V and 4 bases from J, with 17 bases in between. Germline assignment: CDR1 SGHNT and CDR2 YYREEE (reference sequence). The CDR3 contains 15 residues. The CDR3 loop is CASSAGQRTSYGYTF. The CDR3 DNA sequence: TGTGCCAGCAGCGCCGGACAGAGGACCTCCTATGGCTACACCTTC.

This clone was detected only a few times. The chain couples TRBV3-1 (or the pseudogene TRBV3-2) to TRBJ1-1; TRBD1 matches at 10 bases. Germline CDR1 LGHDT, CDR2 YNNKEL (reference sequence). This CDR3 contains 15 residues. V lost 4 bases to trimming and J lost 1 base; unmatched junction nucleotides: 3. Here the CDR3 reads CASSRGQGTNTEAFF. The CDR3 bases are TGTGCCAGCAGCCGGGGACAGGGGACGAACACTGAAGCTTTCTTT.

V gene TRBV6-1 combines with J gene TRBJ2-1; 9 bases map to TRBD2. CDR1 is MNHNS, CDR2 SASEGT, per germline. The CDR3 loop spans 16 amino acids. V was pared by 2 bases and J by 4 bases, with 6 bases of the junction left unmatched. CDR3 coding DNA: TGTGCCAGCAGTGAATATAGCGGGGGCCGTTACAATGAGCAGTTCTTC. Amino acid sequence: CASSEYSGGRYNEQFF.

This chain joins TRBV19 and TRBJ2-5, with D possibly matching TRBD2 (6 bases). Germline CDR1 is LNHDA and CDR2 is SQIVND (reference sequence). The V and J ends lost 6 bases and 2 bases respectively, with 10 bases between them. There are 13 residues in the CDR3. Here the CDR3 reads CASRRTKQETQYF. DNA for the CDR3: TGTGCCAGTAGGAGGACTAAGCAAGAGACCCAGTACTTC.

The sample holds one count of this clone. J is TRBJ2-6 and V is TRBV7-9; D is uncertain. V was shortened by 5 bases and J by 2 bases, with 7 bases between the two germline ends. This CDR3 is 14 amino acids long. Germline-derived CDR1 and CDR2 are SEHNR and FQNEAQ (reference sequence). CDR3 residues: CASSMRTGANVLTF. The CDR3 DNA is TGTGCCAGCAGCATGAGAACTGGGGCCAACGTCCTGACTTTC.

The rearrangement joins TRBV4-2 to TRBJ2-7; 9 nucleotides match TRBD2. CDR3 length: 15 amino acids. CDR1 is LGHNA, CDR2 YNFKEQ, per germline. J lost 4 bases, V lost 6 bases, and 10 bases had no gene match. The CDR3 region has the DNA TGTGCCAGCAGTCGTTTCTTAGCGGGGGAATACGAGCAGTACTTC. It specifies CASSRFLAGEYEQYF.

This chain joins TRBV28 and TRBJ1-2; perhaps TRBD1 as D (6 bases). The V gene lost 3 bases and the J gene lost 4 bases, with 12 bases spanning the gap. CDR1 MDHEN and CDR2 SYDVKM come from the germline V gene. The CDR3 length is 14 residues. This CDR3 is CASSFMTGLYGYTF. The CDR3 nucleotides are TGTGCCAGCAGTTTTATGACAGGACTCTATGGCTACACCTTC.

J is TRBJ1-4 and V is TRBV28; perhaps TRBD1 as D (6 bases). The CDR3 runs to 20 residues. Germline CDR1 reads MDHEN; CDR2 reads SYDVKM. V gave up 5 bases and J gave up 7 bases, with 32 bases separating them. The CDR3 here is CASSPPRLLAYGTRGEKLFF. The CDR3 nucleotides read TGTGCCAGCAGTCCCCCTAGGCTCTTAGCATACGGGACCAGGGGTGAAAAACTGTTTTTT.

The chain has TRBV4-3 and TRBJ2-5; 8 positions match TRBD2. V gave up 3 bases and J gave up 5 bases; unmatched junction bases: 8. The CDR3 sequence is 15 residues long. Per germline, CDR1 LGHNA and CDR2 YSLEER. The CDR3 nucleotides read TGCGCCAGCAGCCACTCCCCGGGGGGGCAGGAGACCCAGTACTTC. Translation gives CASSHSPGGQETQYF.

This chain links TRBV11-3 with TRBJ2-1; TRBD1 matches 11 bases. This CDR3 has 17 amino acids. V was clipped by 5 bases and J by 7 bases; unmatched bases: 13. The V gene's germline CDR1 is SGHNT and CDR2 YENEEA. Written as DNA, the CDR3 is TGTGCCAGCAGCCCGGGTTGGAGGGACAGGGGGGAAAATGAGCAGTTCTTC. This encodes CASSPGWRDRGENEQFF.

The chain carries TRBV6-6 and TRBJ2-3, with 13 bases matching TRBD2. V was clipped by 5 bases and J by 3 bases; unmatched bases: 5. The CDR3 runs to 16 residues. CDR1 and CDR2 (germline): MNHNY, SVGAGI (reference sequence). CDR3 nucleotide sequence: TGTGCCAGCAGTAAAACTAGCGGGGGGGATACAGATACGCAGTATTTT. This encodes CASSKTSGGDTDTQYF.

V is TRBV24-1 and J is TRBJ1-2; tentative D call: TRBD1 (5 bases). Per the germline V gene, CDR1 is KGHDR and CDR2 is SFDVKD. This CDR3 spans 13 amino acids. The V end was cut by 0 bases, the J end by 6 bases, with 7 bases between. The CDR3 sequence: CATSDLGHHGYTF. The CDR3 DNA sequence: TGTGCCACCAGTGATTTGGGACATCATGGCTACACCTTC.

The chain uses TRBV2 and TRBJ1-5; D is possibly TRBD1 (5 bases). Trimming stripped 8 bases from V and 7 bases from J, with 18 bases between. Germline lookup yields CDR1 SNHLY and CDR2 FYNNEI. The CDR3 covers 14 residues. CDR3 in DNA: TGTGCCAGCGGACCTACAGGTAGGGAACAGCCCCAGCATTTT. Protein: CASGPTGREQPQHF.